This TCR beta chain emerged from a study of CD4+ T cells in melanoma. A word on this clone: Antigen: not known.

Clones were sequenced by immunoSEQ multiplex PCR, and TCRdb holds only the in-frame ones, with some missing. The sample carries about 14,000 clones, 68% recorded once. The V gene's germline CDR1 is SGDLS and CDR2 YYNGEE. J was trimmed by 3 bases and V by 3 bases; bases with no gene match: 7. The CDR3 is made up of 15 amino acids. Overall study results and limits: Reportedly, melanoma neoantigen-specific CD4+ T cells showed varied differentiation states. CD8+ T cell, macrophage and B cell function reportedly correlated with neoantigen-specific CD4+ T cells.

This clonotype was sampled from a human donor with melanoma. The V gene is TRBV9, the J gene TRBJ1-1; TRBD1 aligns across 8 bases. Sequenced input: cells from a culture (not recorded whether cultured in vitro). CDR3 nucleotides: TGTGCCAGCAGCGAAAGAGGACAGGGCCACACTGAAGCTTTCTTT. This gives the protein CASSERGQGHTEAFF. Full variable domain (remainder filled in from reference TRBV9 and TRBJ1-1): DSGVTQTPKHLITATGQRVTLRCSPRSGDLSVYWYQQSLDQGLQFLIQYYNGEERAKGNILERFSAQQFPDLHSELNLSSLELGDSALYFCASSERGQGHTEAFFGQGTRLTVV.